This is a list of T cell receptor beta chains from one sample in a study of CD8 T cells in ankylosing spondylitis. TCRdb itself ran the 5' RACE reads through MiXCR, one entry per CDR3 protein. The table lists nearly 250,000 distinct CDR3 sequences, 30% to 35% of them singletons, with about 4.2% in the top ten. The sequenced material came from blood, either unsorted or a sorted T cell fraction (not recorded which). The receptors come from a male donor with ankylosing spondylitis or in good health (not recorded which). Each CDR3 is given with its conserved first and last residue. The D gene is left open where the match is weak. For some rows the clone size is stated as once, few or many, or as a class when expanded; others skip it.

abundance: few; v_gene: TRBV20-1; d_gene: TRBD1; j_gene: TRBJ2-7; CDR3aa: CSAPGQGAYEQYF; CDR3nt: TGCAGTGCCCCGGGACAGGGGGCCTACGAGCAGTACTTC
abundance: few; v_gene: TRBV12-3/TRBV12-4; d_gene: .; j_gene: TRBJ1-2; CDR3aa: CASSFISARVTGYTF; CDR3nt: TGTGCCAGCAGTTTTATCTCCGCCCGGGTGACTGGCTACACCTTC
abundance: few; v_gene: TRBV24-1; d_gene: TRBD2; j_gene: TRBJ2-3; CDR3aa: CATSDRSGGATDTQYF; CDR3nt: TGTGCCACCAGTGATCGGAGCGGGGGGGCAACAGATACGCAGTATTTT
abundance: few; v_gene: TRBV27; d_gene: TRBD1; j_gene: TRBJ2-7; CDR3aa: CASLSSGTGTYEQYF; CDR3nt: TGTGCCAGCCTATCCTCCGGGACAGGGACCTACGAGCAGTACTTC
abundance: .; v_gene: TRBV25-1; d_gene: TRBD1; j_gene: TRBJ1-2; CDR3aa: CASSESENRGDYGYTF; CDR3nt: TGTGCCAGCAGTGAATCGGAAAACAGGGGCGACTATGGCTACACCTTC
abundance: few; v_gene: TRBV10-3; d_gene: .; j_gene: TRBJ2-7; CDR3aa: CAISLGSEQYF; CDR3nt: TGTGCCATCAGTCTGGGGTCCGAGCAGTACTTC
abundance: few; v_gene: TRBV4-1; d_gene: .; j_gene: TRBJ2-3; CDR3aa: CASSQDRGGTDTQYF; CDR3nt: TGCGCCAGCAGCCAAGATCGAGGGGGCACAGATACGCAGTATTTT
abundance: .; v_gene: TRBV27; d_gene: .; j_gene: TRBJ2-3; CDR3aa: CASSLSRMLRTDTQYF; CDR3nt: TGTGCCAGCAGTTTATCTAGGATGCTGAGGACAGATACGCAGTATTTT
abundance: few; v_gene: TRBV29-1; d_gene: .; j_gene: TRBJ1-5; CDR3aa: CSVWAPDQPQHF; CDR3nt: TGCAGCGTCTGGGCACCAGATCAGCCCCAGCATTTT
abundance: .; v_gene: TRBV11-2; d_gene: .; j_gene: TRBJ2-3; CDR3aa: CASSPTEFPSTDTQYF; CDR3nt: TGTGCCAGCAGCCCGACGGAGTTCCCTAGCACAGATACGCAGTATTTT
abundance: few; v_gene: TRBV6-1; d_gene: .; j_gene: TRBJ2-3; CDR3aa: CASSPRRTEALWTQYF; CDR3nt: TGTGCCAGCAGTCCACGCCGAACGGAGGCGTTGTGGACGCAGTATTTT
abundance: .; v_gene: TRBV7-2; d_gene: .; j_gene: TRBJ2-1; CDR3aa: CASRPGPIGFF; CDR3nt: TGTGCCAGCAGACCGGGCCCGATCGGGTTCTTC
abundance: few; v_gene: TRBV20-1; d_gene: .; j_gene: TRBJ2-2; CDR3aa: CSARRAGANTGELFF; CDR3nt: TGCAGTGCTAGACGGGCAGGCGCGAACACCGGGGAGCTGTTTTTT
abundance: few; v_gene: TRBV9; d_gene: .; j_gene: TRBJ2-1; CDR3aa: CASSVAGGANNEQFF; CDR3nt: TGTGCCAGCAGCGTAGCTGGGGGGGCGAACAATGAGCAGTTCTTC
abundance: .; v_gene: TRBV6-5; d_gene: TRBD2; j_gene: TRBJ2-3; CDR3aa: CASSYLAGGLTDTQYF; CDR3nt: TGTGCCAGCAGTTACTTAGCGGGGGGGCTCACAGATACGCAGTATTTT
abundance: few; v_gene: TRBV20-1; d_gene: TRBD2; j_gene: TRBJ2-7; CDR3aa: CSARDLVRLAGDYEQYF; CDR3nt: TGCAGTGCTAGAGATCTTGTGCGGCTAGCGGGGGACTACGAGCAGTACTTC
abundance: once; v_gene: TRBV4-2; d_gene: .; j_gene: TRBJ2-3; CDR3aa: CASGYTDTQYF; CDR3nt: TGTGCCAGTGGATACACAGATACGCAGTATTTT
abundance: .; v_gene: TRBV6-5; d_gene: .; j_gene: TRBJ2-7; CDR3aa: CASSPDKYEQYF; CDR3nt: TGTGCCAGCAGCCCCGACAAGTACGAGCAGTACTTC
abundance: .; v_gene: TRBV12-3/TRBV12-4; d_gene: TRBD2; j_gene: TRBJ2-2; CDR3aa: CASSLAGDGGGELFF; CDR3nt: TGTGCCAGCAGTCTAGCGGGGGACGGGGGCGGGGAGCTGTTTTTT
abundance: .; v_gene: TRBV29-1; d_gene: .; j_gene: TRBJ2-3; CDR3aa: CSVDGPSTDTQYF; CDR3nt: TGCAGCGTGGATGGGCCCAGCACAGATACGCAGTATTTT
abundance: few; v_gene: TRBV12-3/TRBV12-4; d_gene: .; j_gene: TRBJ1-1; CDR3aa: CASSPGTTEAFF; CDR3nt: TGTGCCAGCAGCCCTGGGACAACTGAAGCTTTCTTT
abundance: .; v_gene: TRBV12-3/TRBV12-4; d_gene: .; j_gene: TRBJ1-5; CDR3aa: CASSLGEGMGYQPQHF; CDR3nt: TGTGCCAGCAGTTTAGGGGAGGGAATGGGGTATCAGCCCCAGCATTTT
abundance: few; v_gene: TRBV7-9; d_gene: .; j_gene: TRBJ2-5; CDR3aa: CASSLRGYLETQYF; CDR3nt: TGTGCCAGCAGCTTGAGGGGGTATCTCGAGACCCAGTACTTC
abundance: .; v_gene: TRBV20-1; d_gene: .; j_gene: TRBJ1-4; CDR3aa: CSARAELGEKLFF; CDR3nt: TGCAGTGCTAGAGCCGAGTTGGGTGAAAAACTGTTTTTT
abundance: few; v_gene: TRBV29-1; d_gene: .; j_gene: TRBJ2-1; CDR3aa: CSVGGTRSGEQFF; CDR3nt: TGCAGCGTTGGAGGGACACGCTCGGGTGAGCAGTTCTTC
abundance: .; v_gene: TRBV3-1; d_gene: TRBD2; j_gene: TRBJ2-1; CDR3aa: CASSQGDPGTSGGKPFDEQFF; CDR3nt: TGTGCCAGCAGCCAAGGGGATCCCGGGACTAGCGGGGGTAAGCCCTTTGATGAGCAGTTCTTC
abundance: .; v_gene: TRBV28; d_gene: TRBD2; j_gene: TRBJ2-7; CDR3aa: CATFSGGSSYEQYF; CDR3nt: TGTGCCACCTTCTCCGGGGGGAGCTCCTACGAGCAGTACTTC
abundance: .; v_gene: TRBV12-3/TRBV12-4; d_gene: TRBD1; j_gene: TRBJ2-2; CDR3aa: CASTPRRDSSTGELFF; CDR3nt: TGTGCCAGCACCCCGCGCCGGGACAGCAGCACCGGGGAGCTGTTTTTT
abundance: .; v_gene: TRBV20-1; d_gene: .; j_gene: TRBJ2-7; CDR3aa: CSARSTASYEQYF; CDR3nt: TGCAGTGCTAGGAGTACTGCCTCCTACGAGCAGTACTTC
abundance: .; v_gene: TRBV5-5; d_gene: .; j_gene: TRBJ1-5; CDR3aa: CASSYYSNQPQHF; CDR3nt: TGTGCCAGCAGCTACTATAGCAATCAGCCCCAGCATTTT
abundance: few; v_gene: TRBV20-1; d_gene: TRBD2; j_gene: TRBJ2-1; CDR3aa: CSARVLAGASYNEQFF; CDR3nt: TGCAGTGCTAGAGTGCTAGCGGGCGCCTCCTACAATGAGCAGTTCTTC
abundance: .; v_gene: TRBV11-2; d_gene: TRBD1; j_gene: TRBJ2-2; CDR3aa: CASRLRDRHTGELFF; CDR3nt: TGTGCCAGCAGGCTCAGGGACAGACACACCGGGGAGCTGTTTTTT
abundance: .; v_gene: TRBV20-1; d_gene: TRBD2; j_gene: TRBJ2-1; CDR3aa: CSATSGSTPNEQFF; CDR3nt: TGCAGTGCTACTAGCGGGTCCACCCCCAATGAGCAGTTCTTC